This T cell receptor (beta chain) originates from a study of response to subunit inactivated influenza vaccine (dated by TCRdb to between 2017 and 2018). Regarding the research as a whole: Deep quantitative T cell receptor repertoire profiling was used in the study to track responses to a trivalent subunit inactivated influenza vaccine.

Results the study describes overall, beyond this receptor: It was suggested by the authors that each seasonal influenza vaccination may recruit only a limited number of new T cells.

The CDR3 goes from the cysteine to the phenylalanine over 16 residues. Of all the DNA, just the CDR3 is kept, 48 bases in frame from base 1. Based on the germline V gene (reference sequence), the CDR1 and CDR2 sequences are LNHNV and YYDKDF. The germline ends are 17 bases apart after V is trimmed by 3 bases and J by 5 bases. Note on this clonotype: The antigen it binds to is not known. No much larger clone is present one base from it, and per-base qualities are unavailable.

The library was built by means of RT-PCR. These reads were obtained on an Illumina HiSeq 2500. TCRdb reprocessed the public reads (quality trimming at Q25 with fastp, clone calling with MiXCR) and kept in-frame beta chains. Duplicate CDR3 protein sequences are folded into a single record with the most common DNA and genes. The sample has around 580,000 distinct CDR3 sequences on record, approximately 14% of them singletons. The leading ten clones occupy roughly 11% of the sample. Recombination connected TRBV15 to TRBJ2-1; there is no confident call for the D gene. The sample here was PBMCs from blood, taken 11 to 12 days after vaccination. The sequence was collected from a man aged 50 or older who received an inactivated influenza vaccine. Donor details come from another sample of the same person, matched by shared clones. The DNA reads as follows: TGTGCCACCAGCAGTGGTTACCTTCAACTAAACAATGAGCAGTTCTTC. This encodes CATSSGYLQLNNEQFF.